This TCR beta chain was captured in a study of T-cell reconstitution after alpha-beta-depleted transplantation in children. This clonotype was recorded at least ten times. Unique molecular identifiers were built into the TCRbeta library. MiXCR, applied by TCRdb to the PCR reads, yields one record per CDR3 protein. The sample holds roughly 120,000 distinct CDR3 sequences, 10% to 13% seen once. This CDR3 comprises 17 residues. CDR1 is SGHRS and CDR2 is YFSETQ in the germline V gene. V dropped 2 bases and J dropped 0; count of bases not matched to a gene: 8. Sequenced here: PBMCs from the stem cell graft donor, sampled from the stem cell graft. This sequence originates from a human donor who donated a stem cell graft to a child with acute lymphoblastic leukemia. The chain uses TRBV5-1 and TRBJ2-1; 7 nucleotides match TRBD2. CDR3 protein: CASSFHAAGSSYNEQFF. The CDR3 DNA sequence: TGCGCCAGCAGCTTCCATGCAGCGGGGAGCTCCTACAATGAGCAGTTCTTC.